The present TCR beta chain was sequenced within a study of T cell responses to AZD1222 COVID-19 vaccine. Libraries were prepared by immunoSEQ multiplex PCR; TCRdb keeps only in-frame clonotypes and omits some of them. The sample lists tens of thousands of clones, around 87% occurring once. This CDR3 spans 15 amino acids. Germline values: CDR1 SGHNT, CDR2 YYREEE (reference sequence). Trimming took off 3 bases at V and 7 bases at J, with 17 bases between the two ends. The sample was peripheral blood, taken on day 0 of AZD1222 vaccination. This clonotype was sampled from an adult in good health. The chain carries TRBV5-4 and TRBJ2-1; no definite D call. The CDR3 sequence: CASSSVHGQPNEQFF. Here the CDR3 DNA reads TGTGCCAGCAGCTCGGTTCACGGGCAGCCGAATGAGCAGTTCTTC.